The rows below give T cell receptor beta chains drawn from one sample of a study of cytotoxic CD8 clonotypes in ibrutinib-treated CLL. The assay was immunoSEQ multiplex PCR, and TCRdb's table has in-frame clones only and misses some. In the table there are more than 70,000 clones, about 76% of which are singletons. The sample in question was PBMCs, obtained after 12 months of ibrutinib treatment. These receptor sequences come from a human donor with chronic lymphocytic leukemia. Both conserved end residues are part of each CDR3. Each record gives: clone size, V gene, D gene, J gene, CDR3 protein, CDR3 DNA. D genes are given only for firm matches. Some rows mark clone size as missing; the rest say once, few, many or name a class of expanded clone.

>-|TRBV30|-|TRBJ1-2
CAWSVGDYKGYGYTF
TGTGCCTGGAGTGTGGGGGACTACAAGGGCTATGGCTACACCTTC
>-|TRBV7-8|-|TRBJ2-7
CASSSRRGWSYEQYF
TGTGCCAGCAGCTCCCGCAGGGGCTGGTCCTACGAGCAGTACTTC
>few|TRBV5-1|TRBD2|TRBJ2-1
CASSNGLVGGGEQFF
TGCGCCAGCAGCAATGGACTAGTTGGCGGGGGTGAGCAGTTCTTC
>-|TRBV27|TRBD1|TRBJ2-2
CASSWGQGTFLGELFF
TGTGCCAGCAGTTGGGGACAGGGAACCTTTCTTGGGGAGCTGTTTTTT
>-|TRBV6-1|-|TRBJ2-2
CASSELWTGELFF
TGTGCCAGCAGTGAACTCTGGACCGGGGAGCTGTTTTTT
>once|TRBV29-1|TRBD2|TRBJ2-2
CSGGTSGGRGTGELFF
TGCAGCGGAGGGACTAGCGGGGGCCGAGGGACCGGGGAGCTGTTTTTT
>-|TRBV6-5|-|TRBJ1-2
CASREWQTSYGYTF
TGTGCCAGCAGGGAGTGGCAGACGAGTTATGGCTACACCTTC
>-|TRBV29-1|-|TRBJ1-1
CSVRAGPKAFF
TGCAGCGTTAGGGCGGGACCCAAAGCTTTCTTT
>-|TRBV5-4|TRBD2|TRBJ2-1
CASSKPSGGNNEQFF
TGTGCCAGCAGCAAACCTAGCGGGGGGAACAATGAGCAGTTCTTC
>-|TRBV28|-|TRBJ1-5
CASSFFVMGGQPQHF
TGTGCCAGCAGTTTCTTCGTTATGGGAGGTCAGCCCCAGCATTTT
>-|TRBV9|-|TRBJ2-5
CASSVGGSGGRETQYF
TGTGCCAGCAGCGTAGGAGGTTCGGGGGGCCGGGAGACCCAGTACTTC
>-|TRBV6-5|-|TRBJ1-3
CATEARKGSGNTIYF
TGTGCCACCGAGGCACGAAAAGGCTCTGGAAACACCATATATTTT
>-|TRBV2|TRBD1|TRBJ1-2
CASSGQGAGGYTF
TGTGCCAGCTCCGGACAGGGGGCGGGTGGCTACACCTTC
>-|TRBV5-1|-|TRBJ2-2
CASSLGGGGDTGELFF
TGCGCCAGCAGCTTGGGAGGAGGGGGAGACACCGGGGAGCTGTTTTTT
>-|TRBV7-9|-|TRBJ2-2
CASTPPRGSGTGELFF
TGTGCCAGCACCCCACCCAGGGGCTCGGGCACCGGGGAGCTGTTTTTT
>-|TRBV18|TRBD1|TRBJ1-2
CASSPRQGANYGYTF
TGTGCCAGCTCACCTAGACAGGGGGCTAACTATGGCTACACCTTC